These 15 T cell receptor beta chains were sequenced from one sample in a study of T cells in Graves' hyperthyroidism and ophthalmopathy. The TCR beta CDR3 regions underwent amplification using RNA transcripts as the source. Initially, a first-round RT-PCR of the TCR CDR3 employed the HTBI primer set. MiXCR, run by TCRdb on the multiplex PCR reads, gives a single entry per CDR3 protein. This sample has 660,000 or so distinct CDR3 sequences, with under 25% found just once. Sequencing was done on a sample of blood. These receptor sequences come from a man in his thirties or forties with Graves' ophthalmopathy.

This clonotype was observed a handful of times. The chain has TRBV12-3 or TRBV12-4 and TRBJ2-3; 7 bases are shared with TRBD1. The J segment lost 2 bases and the V segment lost 7 bases, leaving 6 bases of the junction unmatched. This CDR3 has 14 amino acids. CDR3 protein: CASTLTGYTDTQYF. The CDR3 DNA sequence: TGTGCCAGCACTCTGACAGGGTACACAGATACGCAGTATTTT.

In this sample, this clonotype turned up once. J is TRBJ2-1 and V is TRBV4-2, with 13 positions matching TRBD2. V shed 1 base, J shed 9 bases, and the junction held 3 bases outside the gene matches. The CDR3 is 15 amino acids. Germline CDR1 and CDR2: LGHNA and YNFKEQ. The CDR3 protein is CASSQAGLAGSEQFF. The CDR3 DNA is TGTGCCAGCAGCCAAGCGGGACTAGCGGGAAGTGAGCAGTTCTTC.

The rearrangement links TRBV12-3 or TRBV12-4 to TRBJ2-1; 12 positions match TRBD2. The CDR3 totals 14 residues. J gave up 10 bases and V 10 bases, and 11 bases lay outside the gene matches. The CDR3 DNA reads TGTGCCACAGTTAGACTAGCGGGAGAACGGGAGCAGTTCTTC. Its protein product is CATVRLAGEREQFF.

V gene TRBV20-1 combines with J gene TRBJ2-7; 12 bases match TRBD2. V dropped 5 bases and J dropped 7; count of bases not matched to a gene: 3. The CDR3 length is 12 residues. Germline V gene lookup returns CDR1 DFQATT and CDR2 SNEGSKA (reference sequence). CDR3 DNA: TGCAGTGCTCCCGGACTAGCGGGAGAGCAGTACTTC. Amino acids: CSAPGLAGEQYF.

This clonotype was recorded a few times. The J gene is TRBJ1-6, the V gene TRBV6-5, with D tentatively TRBD1 (6 bases). This CDR3 has 16 amino acids. Germline CDR1 MNHEY, CDR2 SVGAGI. Trimming took off 2 bases at V and 7 bases at J, with 15 bases between the two ends. For the CDR3, the DNA is TGTGCCAGCAGTTACGTAACAGGGTATCGAAATTCACCCCTCCACTTT. It codes for CASSYVTGYRNSPLHF.

The V call is TRBV30, the J call TRBJ1-2; D is uncertain. Germline CDR1 GTSNPN, CDR2 SVGIG (reference sequence). With 0 bases removed from V and 3 bases from J, the gap between germline ends came to 14 bases. This CDR3 has 15 residues. CDR3 in DNA: TGTGCCTGGAGTGTTGGCAGCCCCCCTTACTATGGCTACACCTTC. As protein: CAWSVGSPPYYGYTF.

The chain has TRBV5-1 and TRBJ2-7; TRBD2 agrees at 7 bases. V shed 0 bases and J 3 bases; nucleotides not matched to a gene: 6. Germline loops: CDR1 SGHRS, CDR2 YFSETQ. The CDR3 runs to 15 residues. CDR3 residues: CASSLGGSSNYEQYF. Written as DNA, the CDR3 is TGCGCCAGCAGCTTGGGCGGGAGTAGTAACTACGAGCAGTACTTC.

This clonotype appeared many times. J is TRBJ2-1 and V is TRBV24-1; D gene unclear. From germline, CDR1 is KGHDR and CDR2 SFDVKD. CDR3 length: 16 amino acids. V lost 6 bases, J lost 9 bases, and 23 bases lay in between. The CDR3 DNA reads TGTGCCACCAGTCGAACGAGAGTAGTTGGCCCCGGTGAGCAGTTCTTC. It encodes CATSRTRVVGPGEQFF.

The chain joins TRBV7-2 to TRBJ1-3; tentative D call: TRBD1 (5 bases). The CDR3 extends over 17 amino acids. V was cut by 4 bases and J by 4 bases, with 20 bases left in between. Germline CDR1 is SGHTA and CDR2 is FQGNSA. CDR3 sequence: CASSSGPRPEAGNTIYF. In DNA, the CDR3 is TGTGCCAGCAGCTCGGGACCCCGACCCGAAGCCGGAAACACCATATATTTT.

This clonotype was seen a few times. The rearrangement joins TRBV4-1 to TRBJ1-5, with TRBD1 matching over 10 bases. Per germline, CDR1 MGHRA and CDR2 YSYEKL. The V and J ends lost 3 bases and 6 bases, in that order; junction bases with no gene match: 5. CDR3 length: 15 amino acids. CDR3 residues: CASSHGQGVAQPQHF. In nucleotides, the CDR3 is TGCGCCAGCAGCCATGGACAGGGGGTGGCTCAGCCCCAGCATTTT.

This clonotype was counted only a few times. The V call is TRBV7-9, the J call TRBJ1-2; D not certain. The CDR3 consists of 13 residues. Trimming stripped 5 bases from V and 3 bases from J, with 10 bases between. In germline, CDR1 is SEHNR, CDR2 FQNEAQ (reference sequence). The DNA of the CDR3 is TGTGCCAGCAGCCATGCTGTGGACTATGGCTACACCTTC. As protein: CASSHAVDYGYTF.

The chain has TRBV12-3 or TRBV12-4 and TRBJ2-3, with TRBD2 matching over 15 bases. The CDR3 extends over 15 amino acids. Germline trimming cut 5 bases from V and 6 bases from J; bases unmatched to any gene: 3. CDR3 DNA: TGTGCCAGCAGTCCCGGGACTAGCGGGAGGGATACGCAGTATTTT. It translates to CASSPGTSGRDTQYF.

The chain combines TRBV24-1 with TRBJ2-2; D may be TRBD1 (5 bases). V lost 4 bases and J lost 4, with 15 bases in between. The germline CDR1 and CDR2 sequences are KGHDR and SFDVKD. This CDR3 contains 16 residues. The CDR3 loop is CATSDPTSGFTGELFF. CDR3 bases: TGTGCCACCAGTGACCCAACCTCAGGGTTCACCGGGGAGCTGTTTTTT.

The gene calls are TRBV28 and TRBJ2-1, with a possible D match to TRBD2 (6 bases). The CDR3 totals 14 residues. Trimming removed 6 bases at V and 4 bases at J, with 13 bases between. Per the germline V gene, CDR1 is MDHEN and CDR2 is SYDVKM. CDR3 amino acids: CASSFGLLYNEQFF. CDR3 coding DNA: TGTGCCAGCAGCTTCGGACTACTTTACAATGAGCAGTTCTTC. Combining the CDR3 with reference TRBV28 and TRBJ2-1 gives the whole variable domain DVKVTQSSRYLVKRTGEKVFLECVQDMDHENMFWYRQDPGLGLRLIYFSYDVKMKEKGDIPEGYSVSREKKERFSLILESASTNQTSMYLCASSFGLLYNEQFFGPGTRLTVL.

This clonotype has just a few counts. The V and J genes are TRBV7-2 and TRBJ2-3; 10 bases agree with TRBD2. V was pared by 1 base and J by 3 bases, with 10 bases of the junction left unmatched. CDR3 length equals 18 residues. Per germline, CDR1 SGHTA and CDR2 FQGNSA. The CDR3 DNA follows: TGTGCCAGCAGCTTAGTCCAGCGGGAGGGCCTGGAGACAGATACGCAGTATTTT. It encodes CASSLVQREGLETDTQYF. Drawing the rest from reference TRBV7-2 and TRBJ2-3, the complete variable domain is GAGVSQSPSNKVTEKGKDVELRCDPISGHTALYWYRQSLGQGLEFLIYFQGNSAPDKSGLPSDRFSAERTGGSVSTLTIQRTQQEDSAVYLCASSLVQREGLETDTQYFGPGTRLTVL.